The clone carrying this T cell receptor beta chain showed up just once. A much larger clone is a single base away; this may be a read error. This CDR3 contains 13 residues. Germline assignment: CDR1 SGHAT and CDR2 FQNNGV. Together with a sample-barcoded 5' primer, a J-beta primer mix was included in a second PCR lasting about 6 to 11 cycles. TCRdb redid the calling of the 5' RACE reads with MiXCR, one entry per CDR3 protein. Among hundreds of thousands of distinct CDR3 sequences, more than 45% were seen once, and the ten largest hold about 14%. This sample was taken from a study of blood T cells in healthy people across ages.

Sequenced material: blood. This TCR was recovered from an elderly woman in good health. The V and J genes are TRBV11-2 and TRBJ2-4; possibly TRBD1 for D (5 bases). The CDR3 is CVSSTDTKNIQYF. CDR3 in DNA: TGTGTCAGCAGCACGGACACTAAAAACATTCAGTACTTC. The full variable domain, completed using reference TRBV11-2 and TRBJ2-4, is EAGVAQSPRYKIIEKRQSVAFWCNPISGHATLYWYQQILGQGPKLLIQFQNNGVVDDSQLPKDRFSAERLKGVDSTLKIQPAKLEDSAVYLCVSSTDTKNIQYFGAGTRLSVL.